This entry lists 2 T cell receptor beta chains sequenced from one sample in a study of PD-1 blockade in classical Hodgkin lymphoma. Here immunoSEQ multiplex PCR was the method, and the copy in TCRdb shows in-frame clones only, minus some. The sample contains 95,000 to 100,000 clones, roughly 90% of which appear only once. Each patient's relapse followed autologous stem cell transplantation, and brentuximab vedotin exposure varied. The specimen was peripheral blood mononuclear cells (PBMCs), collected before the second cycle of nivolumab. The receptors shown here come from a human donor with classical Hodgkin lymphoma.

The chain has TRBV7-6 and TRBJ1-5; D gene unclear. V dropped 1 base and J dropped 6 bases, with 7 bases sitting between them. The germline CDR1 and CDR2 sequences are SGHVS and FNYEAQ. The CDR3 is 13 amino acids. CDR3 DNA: TGTGCCAGCAGCTTAGAAAGGAGTCAGCCCCAGCATTTT. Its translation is CASSLERSQPQHF.

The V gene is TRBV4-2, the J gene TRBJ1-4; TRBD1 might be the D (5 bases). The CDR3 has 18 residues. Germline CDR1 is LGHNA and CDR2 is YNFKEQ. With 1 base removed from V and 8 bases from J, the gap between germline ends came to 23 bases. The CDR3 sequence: CASSQVYGTGGTGEKLFF. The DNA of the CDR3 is TGTGCCAGCAGCCAAGTGTATGGGACTGGCGGGACTGGGGAAAAACTGTTTTTT.